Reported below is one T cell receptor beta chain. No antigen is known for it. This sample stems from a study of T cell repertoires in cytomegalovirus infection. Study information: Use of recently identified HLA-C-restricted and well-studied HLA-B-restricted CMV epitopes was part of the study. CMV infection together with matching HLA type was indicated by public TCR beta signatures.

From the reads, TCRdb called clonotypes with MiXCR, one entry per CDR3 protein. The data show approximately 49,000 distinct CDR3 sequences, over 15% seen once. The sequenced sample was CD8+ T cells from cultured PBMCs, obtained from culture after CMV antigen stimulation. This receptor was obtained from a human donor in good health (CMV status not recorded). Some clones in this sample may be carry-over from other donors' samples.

CDR3 nucleotide sequence: TGTGCCAGCAGCCAGGGACTAGCGCCCCGGAATGAGCAGTTCTTC. Protein sequence: CASSQGLAPRNEQFF. The V call is TRBV6-6, the J call TRBJ2-1; TRBD2 matches 10 bases. Unmatched junction bases numbered 9, after V lost 6 bases and J lost 7 bases. The CDR3 sequence is 15 residues long. The germline V gene encodes CDR1 MNHNY and CDR2 SVGAGI (reference sequence).